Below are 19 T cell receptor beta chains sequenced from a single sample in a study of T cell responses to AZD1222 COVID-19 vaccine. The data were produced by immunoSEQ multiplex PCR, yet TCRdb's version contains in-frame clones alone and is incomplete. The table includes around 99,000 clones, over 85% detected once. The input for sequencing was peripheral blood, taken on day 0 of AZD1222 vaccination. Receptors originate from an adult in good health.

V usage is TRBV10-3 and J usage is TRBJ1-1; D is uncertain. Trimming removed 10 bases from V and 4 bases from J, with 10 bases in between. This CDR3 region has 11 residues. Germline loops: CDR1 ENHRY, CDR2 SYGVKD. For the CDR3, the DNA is TGTGCCACCCGCTTCGGCACTGAAGCTTTCTTT. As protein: CATRFGTEAFF.

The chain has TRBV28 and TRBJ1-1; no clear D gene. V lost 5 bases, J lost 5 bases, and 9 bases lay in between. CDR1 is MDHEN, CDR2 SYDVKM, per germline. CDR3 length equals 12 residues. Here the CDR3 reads CASSPKGTEAFF. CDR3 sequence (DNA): TGTGCCAGCAGTCCCAAAGGGACTGAAGCTTTCTTT.

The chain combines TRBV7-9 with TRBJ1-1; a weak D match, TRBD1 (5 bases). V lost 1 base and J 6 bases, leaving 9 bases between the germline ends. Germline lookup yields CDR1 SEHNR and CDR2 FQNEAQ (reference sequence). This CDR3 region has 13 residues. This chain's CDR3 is CASSLGGFAEAFF. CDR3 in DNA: TGTGCCAGCAGCTTAGGGGGGTTTGCTGAAGCTTTCTTT.

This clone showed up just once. CDR3 nucleotides: TGTGCCAGCAGTTACCTGGAGGGGGGAGGAGAGACCCAGTACTTC. It codes for CASSYLEGGGETQYF. This chain uses TRBV6-6 with TRBJ2-5, with D perhaps TRBD1 or TRBD2 (6 bases each). The V and J ends lost 2 bases and 4 bases respectively, with 14 bases between them. The CDR3 is 15 residues long. Germline-derived CDR1 and CDR2 are MNHNY and SVGAGI (reference sequence).

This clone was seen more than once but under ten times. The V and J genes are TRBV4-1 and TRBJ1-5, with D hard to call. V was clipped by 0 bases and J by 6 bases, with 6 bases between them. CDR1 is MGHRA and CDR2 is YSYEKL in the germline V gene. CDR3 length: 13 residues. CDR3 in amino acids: CASSQDMFQPQHF. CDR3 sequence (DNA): TGCGCCAGCAGCCAAGACATGTTTCAGCCCCAGCATTTT.

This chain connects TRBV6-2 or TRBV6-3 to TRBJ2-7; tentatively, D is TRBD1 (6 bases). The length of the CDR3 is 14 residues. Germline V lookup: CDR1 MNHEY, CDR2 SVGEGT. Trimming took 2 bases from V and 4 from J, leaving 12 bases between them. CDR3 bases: TGTGCCAGCAGTTACGGGGGCGGATTTTACGAGCAGTACTTC. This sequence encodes CASSYGGGFYEQYF.

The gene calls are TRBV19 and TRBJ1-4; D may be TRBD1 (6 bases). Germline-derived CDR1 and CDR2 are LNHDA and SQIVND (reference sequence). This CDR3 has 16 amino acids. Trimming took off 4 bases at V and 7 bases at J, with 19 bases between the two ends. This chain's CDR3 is CASSTQTGSLGEKLFF. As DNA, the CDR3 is TGTGCCAGTAGTACTCAAACAGGGTCTTTAGGTGAAAAACTGTTTTTT.

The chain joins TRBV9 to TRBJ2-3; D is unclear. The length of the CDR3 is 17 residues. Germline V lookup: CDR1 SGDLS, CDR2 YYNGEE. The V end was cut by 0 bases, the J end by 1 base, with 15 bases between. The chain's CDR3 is CASSVGPHRGGTDTQYF. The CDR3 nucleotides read TGTGCCAGCAGCGTAGGACCCCACCGAGGCGGCACAGATACGCAGTATTTT.

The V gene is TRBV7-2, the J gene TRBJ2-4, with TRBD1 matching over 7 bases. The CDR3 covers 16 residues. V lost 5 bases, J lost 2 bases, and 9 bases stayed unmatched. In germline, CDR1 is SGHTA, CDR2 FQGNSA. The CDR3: CASSLPRTGSKNIQYF. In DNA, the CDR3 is TGTGCCAGCAGCCTACCACGGACAGGTTCCAAAAACATTCAGTACTTC.

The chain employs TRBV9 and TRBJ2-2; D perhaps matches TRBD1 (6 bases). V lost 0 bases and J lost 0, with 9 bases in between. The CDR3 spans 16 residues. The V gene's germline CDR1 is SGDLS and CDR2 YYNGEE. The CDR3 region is CASSVVGTPNTGELFF. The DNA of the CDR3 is TGTGCCAGCAGCGTAGTTGGGACACCGAACACCGGGGAGCTGTTTTTT.

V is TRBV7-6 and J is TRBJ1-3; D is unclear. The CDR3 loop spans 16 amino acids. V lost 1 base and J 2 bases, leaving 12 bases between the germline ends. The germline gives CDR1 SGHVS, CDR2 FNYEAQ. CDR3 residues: CASSLDPLNPGNTIYF. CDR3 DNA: TGTGCCAGCAGCTTAGATCCCCTGAACCCTGGAAACACCATATATTTT.

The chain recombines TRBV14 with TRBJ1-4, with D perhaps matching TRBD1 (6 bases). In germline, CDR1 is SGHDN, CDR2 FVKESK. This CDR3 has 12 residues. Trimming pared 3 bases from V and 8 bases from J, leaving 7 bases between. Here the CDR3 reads CASSHTGEKLFF. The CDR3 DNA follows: TGTGCCAGCAGCCATACAGGGGAAAAACTGTTTTTT.

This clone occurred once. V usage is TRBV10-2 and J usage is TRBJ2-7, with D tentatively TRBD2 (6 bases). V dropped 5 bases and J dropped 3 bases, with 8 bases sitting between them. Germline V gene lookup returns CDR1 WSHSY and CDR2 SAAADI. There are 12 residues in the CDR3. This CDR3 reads CASSHGGYEQYF. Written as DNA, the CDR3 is TGCGCCAGCAGTCACGGGGGCTACGAGCAGTACTTC.

The CDR3 DNA sequence: TGTGCCAGCAGCTTAGGAGGGCACAGGTATGGAGAGCAGTTCTTC. Its translation: CASSLGGHRYGEQFF. The chain combines TRBV7-9 with TRBJ2-1, with D perhaps given as TRBD1 or TRBD2 (5 bases each). CDR1 SEHNR and CDR2 FQNEAQ come from the germline V gene (reference sequence). The CDR3 spans 15 residues. Trimming stripped 1 base from V and 10 bases from J, with 17 bases between.

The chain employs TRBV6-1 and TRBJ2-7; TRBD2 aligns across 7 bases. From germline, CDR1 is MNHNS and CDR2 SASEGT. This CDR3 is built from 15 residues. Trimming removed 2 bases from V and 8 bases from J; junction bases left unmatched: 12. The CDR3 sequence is CASSEMRAGQGKQYF. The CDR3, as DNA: TGTGCCAGCAGTGAAATGCGAGCGGGGCAAGGGAAGCAGTACTTC.

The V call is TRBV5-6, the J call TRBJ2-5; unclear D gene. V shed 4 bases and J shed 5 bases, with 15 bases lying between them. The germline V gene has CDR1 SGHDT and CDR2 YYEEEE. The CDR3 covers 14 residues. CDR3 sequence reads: CASSRTWESETQYF. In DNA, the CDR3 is TGTGCCAGCAGCCGAACTTGGGAAAGCGAGACCCAGTACTTC.

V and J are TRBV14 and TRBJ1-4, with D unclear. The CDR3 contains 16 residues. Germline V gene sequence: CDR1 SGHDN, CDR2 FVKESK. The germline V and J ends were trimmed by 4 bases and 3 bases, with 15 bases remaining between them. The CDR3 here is CASSLISGLPNEKLFF. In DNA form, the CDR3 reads TGTGCCAGCAGCCTAATCTCAGGTCTGCCTAATGAAAAACTGTTTTTT. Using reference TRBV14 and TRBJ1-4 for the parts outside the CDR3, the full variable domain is EAGVTQFPSHSVIEKGQTVTLRCDPISGHDNLYWYRRVMGKEIKFLLHFVKESKQDESGMPNNRFLAERTGGTYSTLKVQPAELEDSGVYFCASSLISGLPNEKLFFGSGTQLSVL.

CDR3 amino acids: CASSPGGVSESPLHF. The CDR3 bases are TGTGCCAGCAGCCCGGGCGGGGTGTCGGAGTCACCCCTCCACTTT. V usage is TRBV5-4 and J usage is TRBJ1-6; D is uncertain. Trimming took off 4 bases at V and 10 bases at J, with 18 bases between the two ends. This CDR3 contains 15 residues. The germline V gene has CDR1 SGHNT and CDR2 YYREEE (reference sequence).

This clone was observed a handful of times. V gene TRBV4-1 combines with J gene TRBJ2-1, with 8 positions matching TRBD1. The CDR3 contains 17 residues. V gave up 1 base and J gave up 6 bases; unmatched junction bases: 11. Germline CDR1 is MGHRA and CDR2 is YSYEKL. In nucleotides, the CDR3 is TGCGCCAGCAGCCAAGTAAAGGACAGGGTGGTTTCCAATGAGCAGTTCTTC. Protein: CASSQVKDRVVSNEQFF.